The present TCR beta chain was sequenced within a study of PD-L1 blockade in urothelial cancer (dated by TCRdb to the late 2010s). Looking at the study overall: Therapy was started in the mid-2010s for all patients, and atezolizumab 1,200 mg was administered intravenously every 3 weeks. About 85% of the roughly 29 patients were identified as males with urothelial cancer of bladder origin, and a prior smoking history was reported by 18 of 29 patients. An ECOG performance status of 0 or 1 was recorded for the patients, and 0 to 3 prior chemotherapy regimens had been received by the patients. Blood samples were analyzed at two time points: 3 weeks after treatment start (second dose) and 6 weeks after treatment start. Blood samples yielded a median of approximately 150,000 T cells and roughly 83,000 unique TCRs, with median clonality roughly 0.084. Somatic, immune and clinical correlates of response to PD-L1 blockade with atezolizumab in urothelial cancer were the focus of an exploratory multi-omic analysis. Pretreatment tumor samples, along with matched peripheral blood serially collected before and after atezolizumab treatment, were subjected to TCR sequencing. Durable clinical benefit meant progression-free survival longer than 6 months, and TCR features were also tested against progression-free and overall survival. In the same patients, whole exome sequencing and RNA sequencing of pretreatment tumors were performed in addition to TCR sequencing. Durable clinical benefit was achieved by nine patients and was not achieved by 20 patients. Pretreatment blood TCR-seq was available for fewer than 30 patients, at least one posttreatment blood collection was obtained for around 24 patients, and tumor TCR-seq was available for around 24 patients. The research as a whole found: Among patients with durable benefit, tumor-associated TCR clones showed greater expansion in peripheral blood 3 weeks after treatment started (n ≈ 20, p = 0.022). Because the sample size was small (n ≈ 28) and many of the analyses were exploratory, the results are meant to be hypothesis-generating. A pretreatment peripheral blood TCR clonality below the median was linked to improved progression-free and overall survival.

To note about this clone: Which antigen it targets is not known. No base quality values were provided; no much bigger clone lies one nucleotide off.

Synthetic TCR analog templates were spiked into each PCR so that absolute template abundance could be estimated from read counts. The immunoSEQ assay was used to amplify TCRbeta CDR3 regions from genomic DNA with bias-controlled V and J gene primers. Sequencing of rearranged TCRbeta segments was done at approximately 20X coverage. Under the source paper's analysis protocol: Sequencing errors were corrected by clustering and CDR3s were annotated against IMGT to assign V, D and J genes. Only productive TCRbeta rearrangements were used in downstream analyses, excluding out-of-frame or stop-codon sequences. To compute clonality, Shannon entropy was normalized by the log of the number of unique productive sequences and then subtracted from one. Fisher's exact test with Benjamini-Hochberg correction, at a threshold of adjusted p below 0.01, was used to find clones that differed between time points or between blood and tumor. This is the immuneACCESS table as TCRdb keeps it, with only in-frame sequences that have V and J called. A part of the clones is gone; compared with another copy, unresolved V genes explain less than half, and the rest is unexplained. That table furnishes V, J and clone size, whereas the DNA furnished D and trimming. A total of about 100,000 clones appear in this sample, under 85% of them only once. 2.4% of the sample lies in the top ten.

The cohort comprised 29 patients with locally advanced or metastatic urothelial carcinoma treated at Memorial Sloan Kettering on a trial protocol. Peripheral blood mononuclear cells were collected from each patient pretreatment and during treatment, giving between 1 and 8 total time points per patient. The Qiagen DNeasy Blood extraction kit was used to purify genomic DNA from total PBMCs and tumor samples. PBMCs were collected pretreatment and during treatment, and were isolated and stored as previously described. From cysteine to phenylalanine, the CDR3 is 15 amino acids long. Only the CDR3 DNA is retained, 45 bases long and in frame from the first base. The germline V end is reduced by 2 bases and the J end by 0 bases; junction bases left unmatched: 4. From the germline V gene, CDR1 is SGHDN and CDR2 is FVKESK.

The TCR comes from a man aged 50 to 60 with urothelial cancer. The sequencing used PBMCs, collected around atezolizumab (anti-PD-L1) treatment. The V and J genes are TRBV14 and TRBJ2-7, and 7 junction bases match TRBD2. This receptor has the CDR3 CASSQFSSGSYEQYF. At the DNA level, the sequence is TGTGCCAGCAGCCAATTCTCTAGCGGCTCCTACGAGCAGTACTTC.